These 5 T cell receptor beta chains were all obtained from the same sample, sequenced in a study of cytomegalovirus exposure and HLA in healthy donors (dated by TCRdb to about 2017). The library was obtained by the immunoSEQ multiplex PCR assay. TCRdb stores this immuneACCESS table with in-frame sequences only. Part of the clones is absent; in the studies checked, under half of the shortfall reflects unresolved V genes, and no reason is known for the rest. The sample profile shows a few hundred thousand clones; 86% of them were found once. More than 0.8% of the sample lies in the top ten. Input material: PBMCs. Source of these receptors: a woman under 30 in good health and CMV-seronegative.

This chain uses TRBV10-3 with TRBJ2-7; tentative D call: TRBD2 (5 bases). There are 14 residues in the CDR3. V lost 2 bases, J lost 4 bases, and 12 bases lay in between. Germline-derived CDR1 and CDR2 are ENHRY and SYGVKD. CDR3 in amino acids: CAISEVQRTYEQYF. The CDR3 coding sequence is TGTGCCATCAGTGAGGTCCAGCGGACTTACGAGCAGTACTTC.

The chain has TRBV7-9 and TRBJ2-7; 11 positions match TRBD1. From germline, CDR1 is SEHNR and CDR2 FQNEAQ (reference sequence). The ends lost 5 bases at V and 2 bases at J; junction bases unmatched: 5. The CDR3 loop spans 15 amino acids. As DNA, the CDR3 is TGTGCCAGCAGCGTAGGGGGACAGGGGGCCTACGAGCAGTACTTC. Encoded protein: CASSVGGQGAYEQYF.

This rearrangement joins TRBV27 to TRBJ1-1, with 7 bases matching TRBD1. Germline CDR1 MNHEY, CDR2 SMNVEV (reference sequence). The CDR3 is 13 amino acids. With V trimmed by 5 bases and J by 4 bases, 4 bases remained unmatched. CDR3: CASSLSGGTEAFF. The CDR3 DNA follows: TGTGCCAGCAGTCTGTCAGGGGGCACTGAAGCTTTCTTT.

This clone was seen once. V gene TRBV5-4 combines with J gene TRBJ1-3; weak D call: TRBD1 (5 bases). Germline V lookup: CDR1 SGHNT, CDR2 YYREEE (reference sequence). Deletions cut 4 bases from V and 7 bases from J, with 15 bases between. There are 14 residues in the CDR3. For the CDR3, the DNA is TGTGCCAGCAGCATAGGGGACTGGGACAACACCATATATTTT. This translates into CASSIGDWDNTIYF.

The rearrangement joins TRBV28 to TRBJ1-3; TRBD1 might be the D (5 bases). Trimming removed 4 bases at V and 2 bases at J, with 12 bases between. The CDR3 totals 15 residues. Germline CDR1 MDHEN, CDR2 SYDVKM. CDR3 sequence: CASSSRVKTGNTIYF. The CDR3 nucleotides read TGTGCCAGCAGTTCCAGGGTGAAGACTGGAAACACCATATATTTT. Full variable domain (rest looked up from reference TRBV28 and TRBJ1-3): DVKVTQSSRYLVKRTGEKVFLECVQDMDHENMFWYRQDPGLGLRLIYFSYDVKMKEKGDIPEGYSVSREKKERFSLILESASTNQTSMYLCASSSRVKTGNTIYFGEGSWLTVV.